This is a list of T cell receptor beta chains from one sample in a study of shared T cell receptors in the human thymus. Produced via immunoSEQ multiplex PCR; TCRdb's table is partial and in-frame only. In the table there are some 700,000 clones, roughly 88% of which are singletons. This sample was also put to use in a study of human thymus T cells.

Sequencing used thymocytes. All receptors come from a boy in the first two years of life with a congenital heart defect. Both conserved end residues are part of each CDR3. D genes are given only for firm matches. Size tells how often a clone was seen (once, few, many) or the class of an expanded clone, and some rows leave it out.

j_call | d_call | clone_size | v_call | cdr3_aa | cdr3_nt
TRBJ2-7 | TRBD1 | few | TRBV2 | CASMVGQGSEQYF | TGTGCCAGCATGGTGGGACAGGGTAGCGAGCAGTACTTC
TRBJ2-2 | TRBD2 | . | TRBV4-3 | CASSQEASGRARGTGELFF | TGCGCCAGCAGCCAAGAGGCTAGCGGGAGGGCCCGGGGCACCGGGGAGCTGTTTTTT
TRBJ2-6 | TRBD1 | . | TRBV6-1 | CASSGNRGHPFSGANVLTF | TGTGCCAGCAGTGGGAACAGGGGCCACCCGTTCTCTGGGGCCAACGTCCTGACTTTC
TRBJ2-7 | . | . | TRBV7-2 | CASSLGGSVSYEQYF | TGTGCCAGCAGCTTAGGAGGGTCCGTCTCCTACGAGCAGTACTTC
TRBJ2-3 | . | . | TRBV7-2 | CASSLADGGRDTQYF | TGTGCCAGCAGCTTAGCGGACGGGGGTCGAGATACGCAGTATTTT
TRBJ2-3 | TRBD1 | . | TRBV19 | CASRTGPNTDTQYF | TGTGCCAGTAGGACAGGGCCTAACACAGATACGCAGTATTTT
TRBJ2-1 | TRBD2 | . | TRBV30 | CAWSLGAGRMVEQFF | TGTGCCTGGAGCTTGGGAGCGGGAAGGATGGTTGAGCAGTTCTTC
TRBJ2-1 | TRBD2 | . | TRBV14 | CASNSSGRGNEQFF | TGTGCCAGCAACAGTAGCGGGAGGGGGAATGAGCAGTTCTTC
TRBJ1-5 | . | few | TRBV28 | CASSLRGSNQPQHF | TGTGCCAGCAGTTTGCGAGGGAGCAATCAGCCCCAGCATTTT
TRBJ1-1 | . | . | TRBV2 | CASRRGLNTEAFF | TGTGCCAGCAGGAGAGGATTGAACACTGAAGCTTTCTTT
TRBJ2-7 | . | . | TRBV7-9 | CASSTEQGSYEQYF | TGTGCCAGCAGCACAGAACAGGGATCCTACGAGCAGTACTTC
TRBJ2-1 | TRBD2 | . | TRBV7-2 | CASSQSGRSYNEQFF | TGTGCCAGCAGCCAAAGCGGGAGGTCCTACAATGAGCAGTTCTTC
TRBJ1-4 | . | . | TRBV11-2 | CASSLYFREKLFF | TGTGCCAGCAGCTTATATTTCCGTGAAAAACTGTTTTTT
TRBJ2-1 | TRBD2 | . | TRBV7-8 | CASSLGLVRPYNEQFF | TGTGCCAGCAGCCTGGGACTAGTTCGCCCCTACAATGAGCAGTTCTTC
TRBJ1-5 | . | . | TRBV16 | CASSQSSTEPHNQPQHF | TGTGCCAGCAGCCAATCGTCCACAGAACCACACAATCAGCCCCAGCATTTT